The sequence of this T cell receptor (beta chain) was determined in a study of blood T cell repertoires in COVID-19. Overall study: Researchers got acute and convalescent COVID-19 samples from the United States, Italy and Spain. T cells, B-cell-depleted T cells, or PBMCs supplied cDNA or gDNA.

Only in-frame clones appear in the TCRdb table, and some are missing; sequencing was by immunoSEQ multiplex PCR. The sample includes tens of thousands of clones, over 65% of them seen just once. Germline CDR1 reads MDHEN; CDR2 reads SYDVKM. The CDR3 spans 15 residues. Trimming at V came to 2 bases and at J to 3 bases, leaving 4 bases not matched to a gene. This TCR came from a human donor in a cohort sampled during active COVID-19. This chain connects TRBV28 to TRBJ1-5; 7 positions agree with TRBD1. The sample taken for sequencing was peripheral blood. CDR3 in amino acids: CASSLQGGPNQPQHF. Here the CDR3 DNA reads TGTGCCAGCAGTTTACAAGGGGGCCCCAATCAGCCCCAGCATTTT. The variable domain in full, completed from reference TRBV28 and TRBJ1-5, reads DVKVTQSSRYLVKRTGEKVFLECVQDMDHENMFWYRQDPGLGLRLIYFSYDVKMKEKGDIPEGYSVSREKKERFSLILESASTNQTSMYLCASSLQGGPNQPQHFGDGTRLSIL.